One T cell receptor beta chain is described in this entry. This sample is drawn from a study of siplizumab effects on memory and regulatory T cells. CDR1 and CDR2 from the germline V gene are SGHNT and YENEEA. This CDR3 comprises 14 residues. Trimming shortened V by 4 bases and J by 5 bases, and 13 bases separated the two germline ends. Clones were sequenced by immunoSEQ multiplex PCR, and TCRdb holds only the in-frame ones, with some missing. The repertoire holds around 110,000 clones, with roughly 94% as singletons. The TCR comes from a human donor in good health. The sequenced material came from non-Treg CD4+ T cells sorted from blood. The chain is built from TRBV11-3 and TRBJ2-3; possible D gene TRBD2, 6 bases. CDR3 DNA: TGTGCCAGCAGCTCAAGTTCGCGGGGAGATACGCAGTATTTT. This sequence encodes CASSSSSRGDTQYF.